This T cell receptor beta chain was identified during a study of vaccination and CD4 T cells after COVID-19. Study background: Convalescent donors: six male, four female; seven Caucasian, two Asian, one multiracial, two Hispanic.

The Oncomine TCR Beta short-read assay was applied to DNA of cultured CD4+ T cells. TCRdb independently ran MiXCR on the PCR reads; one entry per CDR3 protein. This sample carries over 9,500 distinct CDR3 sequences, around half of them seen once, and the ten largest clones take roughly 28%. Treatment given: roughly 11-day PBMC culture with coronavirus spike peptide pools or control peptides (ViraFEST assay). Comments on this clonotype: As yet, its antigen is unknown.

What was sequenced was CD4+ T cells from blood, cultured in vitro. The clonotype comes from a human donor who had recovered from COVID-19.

The CDR3 sequence is CASSARQGPTDTQYF. The CDR3 DNA follows: TGTGCCAGCAGCGCCCGACAGGGGCCCACAGATACGCAGTATTTT. The chain carries TRBV9 and TRBJ2-3; TRBD1 aligns across 8 bases. Germline CDR1 and CDR2: SGDLS and YYNGEE. Germline trimming cut 3 bases from V and 2 bases from J; bases unmatched to any gene: 5. This CDR3 has 15 residues.